The 10 T cell receptor beta chains below were found in one sample sequenced in a study of T-cell reconstitution after alpha-beta-depleted transplantation in children. Preparation of the TCRbeta library was carried out with unique molecular identifiers. TCRdb independently ran MiXCR on the PCR reads; one entry per CDR3 protein. The table lists around 490,000 distinct CDR3 sequences, roughly an eighth of them singletons. This sample comprised PBMCs, mostly from graft donor cells, obtained 180 days after TCRalphabeta/CD19-depleted stem cell transplant. The receptors originated from a female patient between 2 and 10 years old who had a stem cell transplant for aplastic anemia, so the T cells may come from the graft donor.

In this sample, this clonotype turned up many times. The rearrangement joins TRBV7-9 to TRBJ2-1, with D maybe TRBD2 (6 bases). CDR1 and CDR2 from the germline V gene are SEHNR and FQNEAQ (reference sequence). This CDR3 is 18 amino acids long. V dropped 5 bases and J dropped 4 bases, with 24 bases sitting between them. The CDR3 region is CASSASGAGTPPYNEQFF. The CDR3 bases are TGTGCCAGCAGCGCCTCGGGAGCCGGGACTCCACCTTACAATGAGCAGTTCTTC.

The V call is TRBV6-1, the J call TRBJ2-7, with D uncertain. With 3 bases removed from V and 3 bases from J, the gap between germline ends came to 6 bases. The CDR3 has 12 amino acids. Germline V gene data show CDR1 as MNHNS and CDR2 as SASEGT. Here the CDR3 DNA reads TGTGCCAGCAGTGATTCCTTCTACGAGCAGTACGTC. This gives the protein CASSDSFYEQYV.

This clonotype occurred a few times. The chain joins TRBV7-2 to TRBJ2-2; the match to TRBD2 covers 7 bases. Germline values: CDR1 SGHTA, CDR2 FQGNSA. The CDR3 sequence is 16 residues long. Unmatched junction bases numbered 6, after V lost 1 base and J lost 4 bases. The CDR3 loop reads CASSLGPAGPTGELFF. Written as DNA, the CDR3 is TGTGCCAGCAGCTTAGGCCCAGCGGGACCCACCGGGGAGCTGTTTTTT.

The chain links TRBV10-3 to TRBJ2-1; 9 bases map to TRBD2. CDR3 length: 15 amino acids. Germline assignment: CDR1 ENHRY and CDR2 SYGVKD. V was pared by 3 bases and J by 5 bases, with 5 bases of the junction left unmatched. The CDR3 coding sequence is TGTGCCATCAGTGAACGTGCGGGAGGGAACAATGAGCAGTTCTTC. It yields the protein CAISERAGGNNEQFF.

V is TRBV5-1 and J is TRBJ2-1; D is uncertain. The V and J ends lost 1 base and 2 bases respectively, with 10 bases between them. Germline values: CDR1 SGHRS, CDR2 YFSETQ. This CDR3 has 15 amino acids. The CDR3 DNA follows: TGCGCCAGCAGCTTGATTTCTGGCGCCTACAATGAGCAGTTCTTC. It is translated as CASSLISGAYNEQFF.

The chain carries TRBV6-5 and TRBJ2-7; D perhaps matches TRBD1 (5 bases). Deletions cut 4 bases from V and 3 bases from J, with 16 bases between. Per germline, CDR1 MNHEY and CDR2 SVGAGI. The CDR3 covers 15 residues. The CDR3 loop reads CASSFQQVPLYEQYF. DNA for the CDR3: TGTGCCAGCAGTTTCCAACAGGTTCCGCTCTACGAGCAGTACTTC.

The V call is TRBV20-1, the J call TRBJ2-3; 7 nucleotides align to TRBD1. Germline V gene data show CDR1 as DFQATT and CDR2 as SNEGSKA (reference sequence). This CDR3 contains 16 residues. After removal of 1 base from V and 3 bases from J, the junction contained 10 bases not matched to a gene. The CDR3 DNA sequence: TGCAGTGCTAGAGGATGGACAGGCCGAGGGACAGATACGCAGTATTTT. This codes for CSARGWTGRGTDTQYF.

This clonotype was counted at least ten times. The chain carries TRBV25-1 and TRBJ2-1; TRBD1 or TRBD2 may be the D gene (5 bases each). This CDR3 comprises 18 residues. Germline loops: CDR1 MGHDK, CDR2 SYGVNS. Trimming took 3 bases from V and 4 from J, leaving 22 bases between them. The DNA for the CDR3 is TGTGCCAGCAGTGAGCGTTACATGGCAGGGACCCATTACAATGAGCAGTTCTTC. It yields the protein CASSERYMAGTHYNEQFF.

The chain employs TRBV5-1 and TRBJ2-1; D is perhaps TRBD2 (6 bases). V was pared by 1 base and J by 8 bases, with 10 bases between. This CDR3 spans 13 amino acids. Germline V CDR1 and CDR2: SGHRS, YFSETQ. The CDR3 spells CASSLFGEDEQFF. The CDR3 DNA reads TGCGCCAGCAGCTTGTTCGGGGAGGATGAGCAGTTCTTC. Complete variable domain (other parts from reference TRBV5-1 and TRBJ2-1): KAGVTQTPRYLIKTRGQQVTLSCSPISGHRSVSWYQQTPGQGLQFLFEYFSETQRNKGNFPGRFSGRQFSNSRSEMNVSTLELGDSALYLCASSLFGEDEQFFGPGTRLTVL.

This clonotype was seen more than once but under ten times. The rearrangement uses TRBV5-4 and TRBJ2-1; 10 nucleotides line up with TRBD2. The CDR3 covers 19 residues. In germline, CDR1 is SGHNT, CDR2 YYREEE (reference sequence). J was trimmed by 2 bases and V by 1 base; bases with no gene match: 12. CDR3 DNA: TGTGCCAGCAGCTTGATGCGGACTAGCGGAATGGTGGCCTACAATGAGCAGTTCTTC. This gives the protein CASSLMRTSGMVAYNEQFF.